This TCR beta chain was documented in a study of T cells after yellow fever vaccination. Study-level points and caveats: The booster response re-showed most primary clones: 96% CD4, over 80% CD8.

This clonotype was found many times. Its target is not known. Production of TCR cDNA was by 5'RACE template switching, which also added a universal primer site and UMIs. TCRdb analysed the 5' RACE reads with MiXCR anew, one entry per CDR3 protein. The sample holds fewer than 450,000 distinct CDR3 sequences; around 4.1% are singletons and the top ten take 20% to 30%. The sequence derives from a man aged 18-30 years who received the YFV17D yellow fever vaccine. The sequences come from PBMCs, collected 5 days after the yellow fever booster vaccination.

Here the CDR3 DNA reads TGTGCCAGCAGTGCGACACAGGGTTACGAGCAGTACGTC. Protein: CASSATQGYEQYV. This sequence joins TRBV25-1 and TRBJ2-7; possibly TRBD1 for D (6 bases). The CDR3 is made up of 13 amino acids. The V gene's germline CDR1 is MGHDK and CDR2 SYGVNS. Trimming cost V 4 bases and J 4 bases, with 11 bases left between them.